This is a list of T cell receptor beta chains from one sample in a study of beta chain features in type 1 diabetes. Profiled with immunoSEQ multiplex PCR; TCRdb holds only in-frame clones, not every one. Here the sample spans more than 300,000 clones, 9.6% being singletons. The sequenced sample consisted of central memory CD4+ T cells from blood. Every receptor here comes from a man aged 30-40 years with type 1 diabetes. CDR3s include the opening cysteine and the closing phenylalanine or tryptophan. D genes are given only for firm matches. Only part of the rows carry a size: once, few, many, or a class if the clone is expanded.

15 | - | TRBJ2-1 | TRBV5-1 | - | CASSPGPSSYNEQFF | TGCGCCAGCAGCCCCGGACCCAGCTCCTACAATGAGCAGTTCTTC
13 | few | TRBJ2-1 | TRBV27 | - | CASSSIASYEQFF | TGTGCCAGCAGCAGTATAGCGAGTTATGAGCAGTTCTTC
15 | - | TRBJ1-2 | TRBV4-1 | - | CASSTGAAQSDGYTF | TGCGCCAGCAGCACGGGGGCCGCGCAAAGTGACGGCTACACCTTC
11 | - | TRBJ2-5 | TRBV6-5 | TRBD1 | CGTGRQETQYF | TGTGGGACAGGGAGGCAAGAGACCCAGTACTTC
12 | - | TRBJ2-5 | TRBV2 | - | CASSMYGETQYF | TGTGCCAGCAGTATGTACGGGGAGACCCAGTACTTC
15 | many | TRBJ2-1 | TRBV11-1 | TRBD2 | CASSGKAGGSNEQFF | TGTGCCAGCAGCGGAAAAGCGGGAGGGTCGAATGAGCAGTTCTTC
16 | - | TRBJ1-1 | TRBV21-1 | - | CASSKKGAGFGTEAFF | TGTGCCAGCAGCAAAAAAGGCGCAGGGTTCGGCACTGAAGCTTTCTTT
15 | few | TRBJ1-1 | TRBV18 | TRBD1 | CASSPSTGSGTEAFF | TGTGCCAGCTCACCCTCGACAGGGTCGGGCACTGAAGCTTTCTTT
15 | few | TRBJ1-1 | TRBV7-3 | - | CASSLTPKENTEAFF | TGTGCCAGCAGCTTAACCCCCAAGGAGAACACTGAAGCTTTCTTT
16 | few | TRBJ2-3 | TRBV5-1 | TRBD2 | CASSLGGGSETDTQYF | TGCGCCAGCAGCTTGGGCGGCGGGAGCGAGACAGATACGCAGTATTTT
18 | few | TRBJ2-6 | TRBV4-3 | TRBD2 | CASSQAAGGISGANVLTF | TGCGCCAGCAGCCAAGCGGCGGGGGGGATCTCTGGGGCCAACGTCCTGACTTTC
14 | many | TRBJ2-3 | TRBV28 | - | CATKSSLGTDTQYF | TGTGCCACCAAGTCCTCGCTAGGCACAGATACGCAGTATTTT
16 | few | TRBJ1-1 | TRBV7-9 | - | CASSLFWGTLNTEAFF | TGTGCCAGCAGCTTATTCTGGGGCACATTGAACACTGAAGCTTTCTTT
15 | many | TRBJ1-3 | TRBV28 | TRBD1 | CASSTRDRPGNTIYF | TGTGCCAGCAGTACCCGGGACAGGCCTGGAAACACCATATATTTT
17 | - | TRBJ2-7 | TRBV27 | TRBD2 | CASSYLSAGASSYEQYF | TGTGCCAGCAGTTACCTATCAGCGGGAGCGAGCTCCTACGAGCAGTACTTC
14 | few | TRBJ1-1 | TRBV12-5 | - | CASGRMTKNTEAFF | TGTGCTAGTGGCCGAATGACAAAGAACACTGAAGCTTTCTTT
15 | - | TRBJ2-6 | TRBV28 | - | CASQERSSGANVLTF | TGTGCCAGCCAAGAAAGAAGCTCTGGGGCCAACGTCCTGACTTTC
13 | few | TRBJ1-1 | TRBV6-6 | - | CASENGPNTEAFF | TGTGCCAGCGAAAATGGGCCGAACACTGAAGCTTTCTTT
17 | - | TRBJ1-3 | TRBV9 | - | CASSVGGRQSSGNTIYF | TGTGCCAGCAGCGTAGGGGGGAGGCAGAGCTCTGGAAACACCATATATTTT
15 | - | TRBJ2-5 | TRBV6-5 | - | CASSASDTGLETQYF | TGTGCCAGCAGTGCCTCTGACACAGGGTTAGAGACCCAGTACTTC
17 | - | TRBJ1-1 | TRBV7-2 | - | CASSSITGSRATNEAFF | TGTGCCAGCAGCTCTATAACAGGGTCGAGAGCGACTAATGAAGCTTTCTTT
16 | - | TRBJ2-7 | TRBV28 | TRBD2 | CASSSASGRALYEQYF | TGTGCCAGCAGTTCCGCTAGCGGGAGGGCCCTCTACGAGCAGTACTTC
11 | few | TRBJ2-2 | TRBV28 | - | CASSGPGELFF | TGTGCCAGCAGCGGCCCCGGGGAGCTGTTTTTT
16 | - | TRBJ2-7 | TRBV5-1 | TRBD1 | CASSRSGTGGEGQQYF | TGCGCCAGCAGCCGATCCGGGACAGGGGGAGAGGGGCAGCAGTACTTC
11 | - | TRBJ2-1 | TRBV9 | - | CASSGDSEQFF | TGTGCCAGCAGCGGGGACTCTGAGCAGTTCTTC
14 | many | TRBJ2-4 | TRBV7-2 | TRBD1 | CASSWQGAGNIQYF | TGTGCCAGCAGCTGGCAGGGGGCCGGAAACATTCAGTACTTC
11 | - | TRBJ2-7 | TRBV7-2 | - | CASSWRGEQYF | TGTGCCAGCAGTTGGAGGGGCGAGCAGTACTTC
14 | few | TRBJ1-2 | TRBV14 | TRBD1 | CASSRYYRGDGYTF | TGTGCCAGCAGCCGCTATTACAGGGGTGATGGCTACACCTTC
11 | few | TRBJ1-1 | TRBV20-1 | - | CSAREYPGAFF | TGCAGTGCTAGAGAATACCCGGGAGCTTTCTTT
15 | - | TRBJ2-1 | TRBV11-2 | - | CASSLSGSSYNEQFF | TGTGCCAGCAGCCTCAGCGGAAGCTCCTACAATGAGCAGTTCTTC
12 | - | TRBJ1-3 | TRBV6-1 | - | CASGTERNTIYF | TGTGCCAGCGGGACGGAAAGAAACACCATATATTTT
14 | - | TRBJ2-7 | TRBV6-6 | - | CASCISGERDEQYF | TGTGCCAGCTGCATTTCAGGGGAGAGGGACGAGCAGTACTTC
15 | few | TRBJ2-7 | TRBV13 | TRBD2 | CASSSSGRKSYEQYF | TGTGCCAGCAGCTCTAGCGGGAGGAAGTCCTACGAGCAGTACTTC
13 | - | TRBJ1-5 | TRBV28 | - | CASSLGSLGPQHF | TGTGCCAGCAGTTTAGGCAGCTTGGGACCCCAGCATTTT
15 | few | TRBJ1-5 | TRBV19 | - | CASRVDATGRQPQHF | TGTGCCAGTAGGGTTGACGCTACGGGCCGTCAGCCCCAGCATTTT
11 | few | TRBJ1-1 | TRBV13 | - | CASSLDRQVIF | TGTGCCAGCAGCTTAGATAGACAGGTAATCTTT